The 7 T cell receptor beta chains reported below all come from one sample, sequenced in a study of blood T cells in healthy people across ages. The authors ran a second PCR of roughly 6 to 12 cycles using a sample-barcoded 5' primer and a J-beta primer mix. TCRdb ran MiXCR on the 5' RACE reads and lists one entry per CDR3 protein. The repertoire holds some 1.6 million distinct CDR3 sequences, around 35% seen once, with roughly 10% in the top ten. Specimen: blood. The receptors stem from a woman in her thirties in good health.

This rearrangement joins TRBV4-2 to TRBJ2-2, with 15 positions matching TRBD2. J was trimmed by 6 bases and V by 1 base; bases with no gene match: 0. Germline V lookup: CDR1 LGHNA, CDR2 YNFKEQ. This CDR3 contains 16 residues. The CDR3 loop is CASSQGTSGRAGELFF. CDR3 bases: TGTGCCAGCAGCCAAGGGACTAGCGGGAGGGCCGGGGAGCTGTTTTTT.

Remarks on this clonotype: Its ends do not fully match the called genes, so a read error is possible. The rearrangement joins TRBV6-2 or TRBV6-3 to TRBJ1-5; a possible D gene is TRBD1 (5 bases). This CDR3 has 14 amino acids. Germline V gene sequence: CDR1 MNHEY, CDR2 SVGEGT. CDR3 DNA sequence: TGTGCCAGCAGCGGGACGACGAGCAATCAGTCCCAGCATTTT. This codes for CASSGTTSNQSQHF.

The table lists this clonotype with many counts. The chain recombines TRBV7-9 with TRBJ1-2; 9 positions match TRBD1. CDR1 and CDR2 (germline): SEHNR, FQNEAQ (reference sequence). The CDR3 extends over 13 amino acids. The V and J ends lost 5 bases and 6 bases, in that order; junction bases with no gene match: 4. The CDR3 sequence: CASSPGQGNGYTF. The CDR3 nucleotides read TGTGCCAGCAGCCCGGGACAGGGTAATGGCTACACCTTC.

This clonotype occurred a few times. This chain joins TRBV6-4 and TRBJ1-2; D not resolved. The V end was cut by 0 bases, the J end by 0 bases, with 8 bases between. The germline gives CDR1 MRHNA, CDR2 SNTAGT. This CDR3 has 15 amino acids. The CDR3 here is CASSDSSGSNYGYTF. The CDR3 coding sequence is TGTGCCAGCAGTGACTCATCAGGCTCTAACTATGGCTACACCTTC.

This clonotype came up a few times. The rearrangement joins TRBV4-1 to TRBJ2-1; 9 bases map to TRBD2. The J segment lost 10 bases and the V segment lost 0 bases, leaving 13 bases of the junction unmatched. CDR3 length: 17 residues. Looked up from germline, CDR1 is MGHRA and CDR2 is YSYEKL. CDR3 sequence (DNA): TGCGCCAGCAGCCAAGATTGGGCGGGAGGGTCTTTCAGGGAGCAGTTCTTC. Translating gives CASSQDWAGGSFREQFF.

A single count supports this clonotype. The chain carries TRBV27 and TRBJ2-7; 8 positions match TRBD2. Germline-derived CDR1 and CDR2 are MNHEY and SMNVEV (reference sequence). Trimming removed 6 bases from V and 0 bases from J; junction bases left unmatched: 13. The CDR3 is 17 residues long. The CDR3 protein is CASSPQLAEHFSYEQYF. The DNA for the CDR3 is TGTGCCAGCAGCCCTCAACTAGCGGAGCATTTCTCCTACGAGCAGTACTTC.

V and J are TRBV6-1 and TRBJ2-7, with a possible D match to TRBD2 (6 bases). The germline V gene encodes CDR1 MNHNS and CDR2 SASEGT. The CDR3 loop spans 15 amino acids. The V and J ends lost 3 bases and 0 bases respectively, with 12 bases between them. CDR3 nucleotides: TGTGCCAGCAGTGATTACGGCGGGATCTCCTACGAGCAGTACTTC. Amino acid sequence: CASSDYGGISYEQYF.